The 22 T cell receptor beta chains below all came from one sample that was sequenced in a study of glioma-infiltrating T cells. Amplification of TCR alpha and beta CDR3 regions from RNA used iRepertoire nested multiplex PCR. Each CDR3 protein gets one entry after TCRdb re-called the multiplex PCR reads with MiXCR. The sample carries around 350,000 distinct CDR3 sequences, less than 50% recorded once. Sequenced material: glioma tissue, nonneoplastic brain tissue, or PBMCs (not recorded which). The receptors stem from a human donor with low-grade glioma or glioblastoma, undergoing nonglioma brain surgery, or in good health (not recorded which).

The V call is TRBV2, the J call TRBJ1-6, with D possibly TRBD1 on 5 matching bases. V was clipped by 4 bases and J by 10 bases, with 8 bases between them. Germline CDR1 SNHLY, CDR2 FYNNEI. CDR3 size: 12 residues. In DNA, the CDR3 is TGTGCCAGCAGTGCAGGGATCTCACCCCTCCACTTT. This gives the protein CASSAGISPLHF.

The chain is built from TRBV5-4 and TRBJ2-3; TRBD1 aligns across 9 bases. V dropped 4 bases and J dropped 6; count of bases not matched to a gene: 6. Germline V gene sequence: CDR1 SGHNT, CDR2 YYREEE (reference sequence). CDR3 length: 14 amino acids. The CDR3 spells CASSPRTGADTQYF. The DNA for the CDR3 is TGTGCCAGCAGCCCTAGGACAGGGGCGGATACGCAGTATTTT.

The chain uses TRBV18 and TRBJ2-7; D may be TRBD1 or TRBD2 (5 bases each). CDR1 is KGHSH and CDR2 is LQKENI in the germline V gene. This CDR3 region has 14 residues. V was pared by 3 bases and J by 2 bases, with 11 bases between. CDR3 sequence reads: CASSPGTQAYEQYF. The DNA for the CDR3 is TGTGCCAGCTCACCGGGGACCCAAGCCTACGAGCAGTACTTC.

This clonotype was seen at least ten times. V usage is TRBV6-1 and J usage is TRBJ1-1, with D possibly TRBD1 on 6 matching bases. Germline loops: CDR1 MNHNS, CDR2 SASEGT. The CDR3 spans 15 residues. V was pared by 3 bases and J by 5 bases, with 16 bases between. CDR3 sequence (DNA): TGTGCCAGCAGTGAGATGGGGGGGGCTTGGACTGAAGCTTTCTTT. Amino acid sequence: CASSEMGGAWTEAFF.

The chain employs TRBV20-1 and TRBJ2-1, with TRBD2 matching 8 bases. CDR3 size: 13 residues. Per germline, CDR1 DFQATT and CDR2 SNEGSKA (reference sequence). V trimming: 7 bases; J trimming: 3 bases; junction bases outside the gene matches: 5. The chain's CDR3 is CSVTTSDYNEQFF. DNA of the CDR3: TGCAGTGTTACGACTAGCGACTACAATGAGCAGTTCTTC.

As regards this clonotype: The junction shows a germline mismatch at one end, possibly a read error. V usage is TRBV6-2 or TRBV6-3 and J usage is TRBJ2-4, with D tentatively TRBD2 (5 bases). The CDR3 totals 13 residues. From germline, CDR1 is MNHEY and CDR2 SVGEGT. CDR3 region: CASRPLGRNVQYF. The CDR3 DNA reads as TGTGCCAGCAGACCACTAGGCCGAAACGTTCAGTACTTC.

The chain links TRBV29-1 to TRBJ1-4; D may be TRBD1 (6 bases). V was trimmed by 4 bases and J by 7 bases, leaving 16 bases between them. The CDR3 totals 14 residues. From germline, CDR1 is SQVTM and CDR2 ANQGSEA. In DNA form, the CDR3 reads TGCAGCGTTGTCGGGGGGGCGATAGGTGAAAAACTGTTTTTT. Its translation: CSVVGGAIGEKLFF.

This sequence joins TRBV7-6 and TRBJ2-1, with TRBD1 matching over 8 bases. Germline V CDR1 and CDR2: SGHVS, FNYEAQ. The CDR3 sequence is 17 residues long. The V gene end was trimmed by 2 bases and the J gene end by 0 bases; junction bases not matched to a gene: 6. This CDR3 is CASSLRGTGGSYNEQFF. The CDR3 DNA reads TGTGCCAGCAGCTTACGTGGGACAGGAGGCTCCTACAATGAGCAGTTCTTC.

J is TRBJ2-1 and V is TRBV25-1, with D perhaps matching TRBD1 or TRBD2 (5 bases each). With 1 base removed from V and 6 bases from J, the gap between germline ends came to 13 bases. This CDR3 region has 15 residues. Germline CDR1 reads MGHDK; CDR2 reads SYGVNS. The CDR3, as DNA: TGTGCCAGCAGTGAATCACGAGGGGTGGGCAATGAGCAGTTCTTC. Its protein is CASSESRGVGNEQFF.

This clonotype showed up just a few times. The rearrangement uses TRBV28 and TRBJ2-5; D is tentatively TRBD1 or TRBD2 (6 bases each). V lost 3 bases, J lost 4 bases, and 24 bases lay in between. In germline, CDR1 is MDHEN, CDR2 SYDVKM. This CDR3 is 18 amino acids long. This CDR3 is CASSFKGGLGGWGETQYF. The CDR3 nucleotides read TGTGCCAGCAGTTTCAAAGGGGGACTTGGCGGATGGGGAGAGACCCAGTACTTC.

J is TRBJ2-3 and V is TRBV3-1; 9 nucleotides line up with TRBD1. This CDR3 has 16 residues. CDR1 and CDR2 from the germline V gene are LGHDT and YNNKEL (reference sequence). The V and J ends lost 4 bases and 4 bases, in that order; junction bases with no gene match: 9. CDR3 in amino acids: CASSLDRGFQSDTQYF. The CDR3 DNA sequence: TGTGCCAGCAGCCTCGACAGGGGGTTTCAATCAGATACGCAGTATTTT.

CDR3 in DNA: TGTGCCAGCAGCTTAAACTTTTGGGGGACTGAAGCTTTCTTT. This encodes CASSLNFWGTEAFF. The genes are TRBV7-3 and TRBJ1-1, with D maybe TRBD1 (5 bases). CDR1 and CDR2 (germline): SGHTA, FQGTGA. V shed 1 base and J shed 5 bases, with 11 bases lying between them. There are 14 residues in the CDR3.

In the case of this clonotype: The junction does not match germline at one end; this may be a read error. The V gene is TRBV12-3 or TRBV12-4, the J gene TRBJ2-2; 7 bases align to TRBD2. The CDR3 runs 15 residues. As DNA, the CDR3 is TGTGCCAGCAGTCTAGCGGACCGGAACACCGGGGAGCTGTTTTTT. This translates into CASSLADRNTGELFF.

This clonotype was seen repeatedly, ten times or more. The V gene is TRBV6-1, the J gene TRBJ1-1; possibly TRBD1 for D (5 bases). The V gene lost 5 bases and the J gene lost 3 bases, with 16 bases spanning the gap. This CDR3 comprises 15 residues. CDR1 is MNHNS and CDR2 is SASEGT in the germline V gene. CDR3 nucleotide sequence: TGTGCCAGCAGTTACGCCCCCGGGGCGGACACTGAAGCTTTCTTT. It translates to CASSYAPGADTEAFF.

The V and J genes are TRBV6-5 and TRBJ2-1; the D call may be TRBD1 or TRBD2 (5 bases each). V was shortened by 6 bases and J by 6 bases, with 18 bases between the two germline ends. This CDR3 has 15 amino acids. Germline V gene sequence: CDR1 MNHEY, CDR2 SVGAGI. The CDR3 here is CASRPLGEMPNEQFF. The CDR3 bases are TGTGCCAGCAGACCATTGGGGGAGATGCCCAATGAGCAGTTCTTC.

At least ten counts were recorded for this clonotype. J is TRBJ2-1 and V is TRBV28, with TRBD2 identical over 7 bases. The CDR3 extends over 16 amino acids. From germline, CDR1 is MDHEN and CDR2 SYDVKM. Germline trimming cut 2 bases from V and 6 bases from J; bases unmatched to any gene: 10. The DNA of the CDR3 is TGTGCCAGCAGTTTAATTGGGGGGGTCGGGATCAATGAGCAGTTCTTC. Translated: CASSLIGGVGINEQFF.

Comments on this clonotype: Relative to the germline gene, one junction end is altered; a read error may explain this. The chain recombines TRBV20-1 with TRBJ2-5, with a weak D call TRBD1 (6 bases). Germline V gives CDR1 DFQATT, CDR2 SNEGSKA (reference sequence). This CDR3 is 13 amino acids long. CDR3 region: CSARVSGANEQLF. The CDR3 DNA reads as TGCAGTGCTAGAGTTTCAGGGGCAAATGAGCAGCTCTTC.

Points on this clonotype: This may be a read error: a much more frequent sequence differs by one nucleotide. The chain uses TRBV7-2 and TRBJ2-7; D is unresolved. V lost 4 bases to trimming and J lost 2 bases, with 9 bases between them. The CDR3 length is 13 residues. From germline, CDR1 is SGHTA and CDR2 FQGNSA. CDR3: CASSSEGPYEQYF. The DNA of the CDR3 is TGTGCCAGCAGCTCCGAAGGCCCCTACGAGCAGTACTTC.

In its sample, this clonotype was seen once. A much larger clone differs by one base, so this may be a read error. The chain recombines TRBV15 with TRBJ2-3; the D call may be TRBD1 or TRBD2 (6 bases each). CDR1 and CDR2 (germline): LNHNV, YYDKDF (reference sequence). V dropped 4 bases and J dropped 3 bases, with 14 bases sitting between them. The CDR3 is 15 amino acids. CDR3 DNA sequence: TGTGCCACCAGCAAGTACGGGGGCTCAACAGATACGCAGTATTTT. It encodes CATSKYGGSTDTQYF. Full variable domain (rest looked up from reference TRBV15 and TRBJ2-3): DAMVIQNPRYQVTQFGKPVTLSCSQTLNHNVMYWYQQKSSQAPKLLFHYYDKDFNNEADTPDNFQSRRPNTSFCFLDIRSPGLGDTAMYLCATSKYGGSTDTQYFGPGTRLTVL.

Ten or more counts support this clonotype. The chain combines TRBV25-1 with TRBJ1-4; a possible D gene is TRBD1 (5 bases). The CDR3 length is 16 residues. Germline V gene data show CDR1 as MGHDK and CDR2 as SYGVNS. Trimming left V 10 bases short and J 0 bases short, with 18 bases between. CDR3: CATQGTQAATNEKLFF. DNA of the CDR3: TGTGCCACCCAAGGGACGCAAGCCGCAACTAATGAAAAACTGTTTTTT.

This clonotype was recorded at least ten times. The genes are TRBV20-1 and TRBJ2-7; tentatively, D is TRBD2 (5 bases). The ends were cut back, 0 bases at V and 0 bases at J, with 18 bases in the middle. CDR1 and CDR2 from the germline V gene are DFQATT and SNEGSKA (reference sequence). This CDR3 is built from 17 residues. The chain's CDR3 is CSARDTASKRSSYEQYF. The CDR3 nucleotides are TGCAGTGCTAGAGATACGGCTAGCAAAAGGAGCTCCTACGAGCAGTACTTC.

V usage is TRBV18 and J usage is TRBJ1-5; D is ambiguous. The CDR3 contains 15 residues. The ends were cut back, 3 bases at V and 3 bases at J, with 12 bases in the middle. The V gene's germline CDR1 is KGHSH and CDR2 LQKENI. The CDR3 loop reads CASSPDRSFNQPQHF. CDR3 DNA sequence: TGTGCCAGCTCACCCGACCGCTCTTTCAATCAGCCCCAGCATTTT.